This TCR beta chain was observed in a study of T cell repertoires in cytomegalovirus infection (dated by TCRdb to about 2019). Background for the entire study: The HLA type of each donor mattered for the analysis, because public TCR beta signatures pointed to carriage of CMV infection along with the matching HLA type. The investigation overall reported the following: In both this cohort and an independent roughly 350-donor cohort, the cumulative frequency of public TCR beta family members distinguished carriers of CMV infection plus the relevant HLA type. The ex vivo response was dominated by HLA-C-restricted CMV-specific TCR beta clonotypes, which also provided the single most frequent clonotype in two of eight donors.

This clonotype was detected many times. No cognate antigen has been identified for it. Per-nucleotide qualities are absent, and no much larger clonotype sits a single base away. CDR3 length: 17 amino acids, cysteine to phenylalanine. The CDR3 DNA has 51 bases and is translated from base 1. After removal of 0 bases from V and 0 bases from J, the junction retains 6 bases not matched to a gene. CDR1 SGHTA and CDR2 FQGNSA are derived from the germline V gene. The instrument was an Illumina HiSeq 1500. TCRdb reanalyzed the raw reads on its own, using fastp at Q25 for trimming and MiXCR for clone calling, and kept in-frame beta chains. Merged by CDR3 protein, the rows form single entries marked with the most common genes and DNA. This sample gives 310,000 or so distinct CDR3 sequences in total; around 25% of them show up just once. Of the sample, 11% to 15% falls within the top ten clones.

The receptor's source is a human donor in good health (CMV status not recorded). Some clones in this sample may be carry-over from other donors' samples. The sequenced sample consisted of PBMCs. This sequence uses TRBV7-2 and TRBJ2-3; TRBD2 lines up with 7 middle nucleotides. The nucleotide sequence is given as TGTGCCAGCAGCTTAGCGTCAAGCGGGGCAAGCACAGATACGCAGTATTTT. Translated, it reads CASSLASSGASTDTQYF.